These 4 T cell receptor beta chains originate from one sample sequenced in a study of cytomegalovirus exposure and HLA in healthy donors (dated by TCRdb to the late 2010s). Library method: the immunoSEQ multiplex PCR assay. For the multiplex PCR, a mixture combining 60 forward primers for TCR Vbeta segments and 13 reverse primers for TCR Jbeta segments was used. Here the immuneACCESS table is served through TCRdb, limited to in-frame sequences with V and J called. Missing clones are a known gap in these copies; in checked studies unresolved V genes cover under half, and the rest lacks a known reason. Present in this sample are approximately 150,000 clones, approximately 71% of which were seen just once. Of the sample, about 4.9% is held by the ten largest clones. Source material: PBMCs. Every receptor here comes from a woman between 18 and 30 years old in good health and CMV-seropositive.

CDR3 residues: CASSGVETGTYEQYF. In nucleotides, the CDR3 is TGTGCCAGCAGCGGAGTGGAAACAGGTACCTACGAGCAGTACTTC. The rearrangement uses TRBV7-8 and TRBJ2-7; TRBD1 is a possible D gene (5 bases). Germline loops: CDR1 SGHVS, CDR2 FQNEAQ. The CDR3 is 15 amino acids. The germline V and J ends were trimmed by 5 bases and 2 bases, with 16 bases remaining between them.

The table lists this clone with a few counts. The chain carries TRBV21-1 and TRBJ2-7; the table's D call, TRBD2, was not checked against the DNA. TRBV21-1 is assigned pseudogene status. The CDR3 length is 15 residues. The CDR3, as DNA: TGTGCCAGCATTGGGACTCAATACAGCTCCTACGAGCAGTACTTC. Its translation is CASIGTQYSSYEQYF.

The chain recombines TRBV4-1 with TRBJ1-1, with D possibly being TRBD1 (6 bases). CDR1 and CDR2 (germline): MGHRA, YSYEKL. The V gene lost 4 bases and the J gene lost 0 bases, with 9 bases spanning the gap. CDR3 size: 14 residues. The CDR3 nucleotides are TGCGCCAGCAGCCTCGGGACACTGAACACTGAAGCTTTCTTT. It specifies CASSLGTLNTEAFF.

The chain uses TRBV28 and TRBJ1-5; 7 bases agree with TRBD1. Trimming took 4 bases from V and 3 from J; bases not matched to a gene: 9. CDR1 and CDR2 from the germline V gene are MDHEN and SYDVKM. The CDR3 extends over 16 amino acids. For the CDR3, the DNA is TGTGCCAGCAGTTACCCCCGGGACAGCCCCAATCAGCCCCAGCATTTT. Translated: CASSYPRDSPNQPQHF.